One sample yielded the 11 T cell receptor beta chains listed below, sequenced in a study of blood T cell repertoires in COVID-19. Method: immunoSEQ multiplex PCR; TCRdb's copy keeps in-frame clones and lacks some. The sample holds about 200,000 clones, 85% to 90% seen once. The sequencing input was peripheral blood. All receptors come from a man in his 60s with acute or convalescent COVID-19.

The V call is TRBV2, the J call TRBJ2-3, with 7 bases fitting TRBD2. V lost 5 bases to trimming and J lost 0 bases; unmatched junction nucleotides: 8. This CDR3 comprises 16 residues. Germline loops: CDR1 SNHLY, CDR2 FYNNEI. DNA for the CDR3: TGTGCCAGCAGTTCCCATCTAGCGGAGAGCACAGATACGCAGTATTTT. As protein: CASSSHLAESTDTQYF.

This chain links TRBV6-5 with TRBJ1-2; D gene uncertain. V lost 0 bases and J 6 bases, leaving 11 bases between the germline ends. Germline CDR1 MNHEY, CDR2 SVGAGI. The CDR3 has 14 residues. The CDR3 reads CASSYSTGSDGYTF. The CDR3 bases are TGTGCCAGCAGTTACTCGACTGGATCAGATGGCTACACCTTC.

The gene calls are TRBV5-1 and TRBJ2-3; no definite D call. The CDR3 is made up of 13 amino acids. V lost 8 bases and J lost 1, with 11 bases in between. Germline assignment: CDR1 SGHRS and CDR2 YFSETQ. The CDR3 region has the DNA TGCGCCAGTTATAACCGGGGCACAGATACGCAGTATTTT. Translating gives CASYNRGTDTQYF.

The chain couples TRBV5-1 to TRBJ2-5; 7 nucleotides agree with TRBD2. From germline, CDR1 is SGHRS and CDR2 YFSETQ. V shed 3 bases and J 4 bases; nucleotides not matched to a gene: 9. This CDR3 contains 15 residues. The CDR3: CASSWGGSGPETQYF. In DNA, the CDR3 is TGCGCCAGCAGCTGGGGGGGTAGCGGGCCAGAGACCCAGTACTTC.

The CDR3 DNA is TGTGCCATCAGTGCCACCGGGACTAGCGCTGCTCTGGATGAGCAGTTCTTC. Its protein product is CAISATGTSAALDEQFF. This chain joins TRBV10-3 and TRBJ2-1, with 10 bases fitting TRBD2. The CDR3 has 17 residues. V lost 4 bases and J lost 8; bases outside the gene matches: 14. CDR1 and CDR2 from the germline V gene are ENHRY and SYGVKD.

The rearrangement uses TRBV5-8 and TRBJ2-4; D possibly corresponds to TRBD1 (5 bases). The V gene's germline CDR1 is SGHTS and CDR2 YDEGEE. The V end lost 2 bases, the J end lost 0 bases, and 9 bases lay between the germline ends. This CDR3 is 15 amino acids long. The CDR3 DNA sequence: TGTGCCAGCAGCTTTGACAGACTAGCCAAAAACATTCAGTACTTC. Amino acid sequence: CASSFDRLAKNIQYF.

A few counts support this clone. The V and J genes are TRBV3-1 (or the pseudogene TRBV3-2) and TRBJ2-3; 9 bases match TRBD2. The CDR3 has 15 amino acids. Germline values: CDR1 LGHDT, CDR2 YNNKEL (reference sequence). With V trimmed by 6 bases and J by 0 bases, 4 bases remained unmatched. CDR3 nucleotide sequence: TGTGCCAGCAGGCGGGGGGGCACTAGCACAGATACGCAGTATTTT. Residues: CASRRGGTSTDTQYF.

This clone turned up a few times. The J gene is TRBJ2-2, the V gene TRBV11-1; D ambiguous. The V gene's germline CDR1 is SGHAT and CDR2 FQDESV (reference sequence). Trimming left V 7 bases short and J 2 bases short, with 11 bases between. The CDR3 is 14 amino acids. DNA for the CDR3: TGTGCCAGCACCAGCGACGGTAACACCGGGGAGCTGTTTTTT. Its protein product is CASTSDGNTGELFF.

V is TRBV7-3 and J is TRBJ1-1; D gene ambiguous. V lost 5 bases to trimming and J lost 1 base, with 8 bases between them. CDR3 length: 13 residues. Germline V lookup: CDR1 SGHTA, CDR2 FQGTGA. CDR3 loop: CASSVQKNTEAFF. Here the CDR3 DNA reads TGTGCCAGCAGCGTACAGAAGAACACTGAAGCTTTCTTT.

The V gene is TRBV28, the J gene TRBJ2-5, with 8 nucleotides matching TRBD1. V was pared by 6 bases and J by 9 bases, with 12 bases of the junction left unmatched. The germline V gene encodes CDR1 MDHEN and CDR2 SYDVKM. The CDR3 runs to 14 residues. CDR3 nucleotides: TGTGCCAGCAGCCGGGACAGGACCTCCAAGGCCCAGTACTTC. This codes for CASSRDRTSKAQYF.

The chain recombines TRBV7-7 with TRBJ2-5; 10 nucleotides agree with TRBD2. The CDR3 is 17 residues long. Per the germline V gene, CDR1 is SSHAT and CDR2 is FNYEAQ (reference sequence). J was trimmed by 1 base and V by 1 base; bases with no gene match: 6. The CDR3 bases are TGTGCCAGCAGCTTAGGGGTAGCGGGGGGAGGCCAAGAGACCCAGTACTTC. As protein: CASSLGVAGGGQETQYF. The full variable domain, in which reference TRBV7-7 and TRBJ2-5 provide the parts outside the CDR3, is GAGVSQSPRYKVTKRGQDVTLRCDPISSHATLYWYQQALGQGPEFLTYFNYEAQPDKSGLPSDRFSAERPEGSISTLTIQRTEQRDSAMYRCASSLGVAGGGQETQYFGPGTRLLVL.